These T cell receptor beta chains were read from a single sample in a study of tumor and adjacent non-tumor tissue in lung cancer. MiXCR was run by TCRdb on the multiplex PCR reads, yielding one entry per CDR3 protein. This sample carries approximately 44,000 distinct CDR3 sequences, approximately 57% of them seen once, and the ten largest clones take 35% to 50%. The sequencing sample was made of distant non-tumor lung tissue. The receptor source for this set is a man aged 50 to 60 with non-small cell lung cancer. Both conserved end residues are part of each CDR3. Fields, in order: V gene, D gene, J gene, clone size, CDR3 length, CDR3 DNA, CDR3 protein. D genes are given only for firm matches. Only part of the rows carry a size: once, few, many, or a class if the clone is expanded.

v_call: TRBV10-3; d_call: TRBD1; j_call: TRBJ2-7; clone_size: NA; cdr3_length: 14; cdr3_nt: TGTACCATCAGTGAAAAGGGACAGGGATACGAGCAGTATTTC; cdr3_aa: CTISEKGQGYEQYF
v_call: TRBV7-2; d_call: NA; j_call: TRBJ2-3; clone_size: few; cdr3_length: 13; cdr3_nt: TGTGCCAGCAGCTTCCTACATACAGATACGCAGTATTTT; cdr3_aa: CASSFLHTDTQYF
v_call: TRBV10-3; d_call: NA; j_call: TRBJ1-5; clone_size: NA; cdr3_length: 15; cdr3_nt: TGTGCCATCAGTGAGTCGACGGACTTGACAGATACACAGCATTTT; cdr3_aa: CAISESTDLTDTQHF
v_call: TRBV6-1; d_call: NA; j_call: TRBJ1-5; clone_size: NA; cdr3_length: 14; cdr3_nt: TGTGCCAACAATGAGTCGTGGGGGGATCAGCCCCAGCATTTT; cdr3_aa: CANNESWGDQPQHF
v_call: TRBV5-1; d_call: TRBD2; j_call: TRBJ2-3; clone_size: many; cdr3_length: 15; cdr3_nt: TGCGCCAGCGGTCGTAGCGGGAGAGAAACAGATACGCAGTATTTT; cdr3_aa: CASGRSGRETDTQYF
v_call: TRBV6-1; d_call: NA; j_call: TRBJ1-2; clone_size: few; cdr3_length: 13; cdr3_nt: TGTGCCAACAGTGTAGAGGGGATAGATGGCTACACCTTC; cdr3_aa: CANSVEGIDGYTF
v_call: TRBV23-1; d_call: TRBD1; j_call: TRBJ2-6; clone_size: NA; cdr3_length: 21; cdr3_nt: TGCGCCAGCAGTCTCCTCACCGGGACAGCCGAATCGGTCTCTGGGGCCAACGTCCTGACTTTC; cdr3_aa: CASSLLTGTAESVSGANVLTF
v_call: TRBV9; d_call: TRBD1; j_call: TRBJ2-1; clone_size: NA; cdr3_length: 14; cdr3_nt: TGTGCCAGCAGACCCGGGACAGGCTACAATGAGCAGTTCTTC; cdr3_aa: CASRPGTGYNEQFF
v_call: TRBV30; d_call: TRBD1; j_call: TRBJ2-7; clone_size: many; cdr3_length: 14; cdr3_nt: TGTGCCTGGAGTGTTCGGACAGGAAGGCTGGAGCAGTACTTC; cdr3_aa: CAWSVRTGRLEQYF
v_call: TRBV11-1; d_call: NA; j_call: TRBJ2-5; clone_size: NA; cdr3_length: 12; cdr3_nt: TGTGCCAGCAGCTTAGCAAAAGAGACCCATTACTTT; cdr3_aa: CASSLAKETHYF
v_call: TRBV12-3/TRBV12-4; d_call: NA; j_call: TRBJ1-4; clone_size: many; cdr3_length: 15; cdr3_nt: TGTGCCAGCAGTCCTCAGCTGCGGGCCTATGAAAAACTGTTTTTT; cdr3_aa: CASSPQLRAYEKLFF
v_call: TRBV11-3; d_call: NA; j_call: TRBJ2-3; clone_size: NA; cdr3_length: 17; cdr3_nt: TGTGCCAGCAGCCGAGGGACTGGCGGGGAACTCACAGATACGCAGTATTTT; cdr3_aa: CASSRGTGGELTDTQYF
v_call: TRBV12-3/TRBV12-4; d_call: NA; j_call: TRBJ2-5; clone_size: once; cdr3_length: 14; cdr3_nt: TGCGCCAGCGGTTTCTGGGGGGAAGGAGAGACCCAGTACTTC; cdr3_aa: CASGFWGEGETQYF
v_call: TRBV11-3; d_call: TRBD2; j_call: TRBJ2-1; clone_size: NA; cdr3_length: 17; cdr3_nt: TGTGCCAACAGCTTAGGTCGGGGGGAGTGGGGTGTCGATGAGCAGTTCTTC; cdr3_aa: CANSLGRGEWGVDEQFF
v_call: TRBV6-5; d_call: NA; j_call: TRBJ2-7; clone_size: NA; cdr3_length: 12; cdr3_nt: TGTGCCAGCACAGACCAACAGGGCGACCAGTACTTC; cdr3_aa: CASTDQQGDQYF
v_call: TRBV6-2/TRBV6-3; d_call: NA; j_call: TRBJ2-7; clone_size: once; cdr3_length: 14; cdr3_nt: TGTGCCAGCAGTTACACCCTGCGGGCCCACAAGCAGTACTTC; cdr3_aa: CASSYTLRAHKQYF